The sequence of this TCR beta chain was determined in a study of blood T cell repertoires in COVID-19. In the source study's methods: Quantification of nucleated cells was approximated via reference gene primer amplification. The assay was immunoSEQ multiplex PCR, and TCRdb's table has in-frame clones only and misses some. That table is the source of V, J and clone size, and D and trimming were worked out from the DNA. Of about 170,000 clones in the sample, just over 85% were seen once. This CDR3 is built from 14 residues. The junction had 4 bases not matched to a gene; V was cut back by 4 bases and J by 5 bases. CDR1 and CDR2 from the germline V gene are MNHEY and SVGEGT.

Sequences were obtained from peripheral blood. The chain joins TRBV6-2 or TRBV6-3 to TRBJ2-1; TRBD2 agrees at 8 bases. The TCR was taken from a man in his fifties with active or convalescent COVID-19. The CDR3 spells CASSFGLAHNEQFF. The DNA of the CDR3 is TGTGCCAGCAGTTTTGGACTAGCCCACAATGAGCAGTTCTTC.